This passage covers 9 T cell receptor beta chains from one sample sequenced in a study of T cells in Graves' hyperthyroidism and ophthalmopathy (dated by TCRdb to between 2018 and 2021). Library preparation employed multiplex PCR. Data came from an Illumina HiSeq 2000. The TCR beta CDR3 regions were amplified from the RNA transcripts. The first round of RT-PCR for the TCR CDR3 was performed with the HTBI primer set and the Qiagen OneStep RT-PCR kit. Through fastp at Q25 and MiXCR, TCRdb rebuilt clones from the public reads, retaining in-frame beta chains. When rows share a CDR3 protein, they turn into one entry using the most common DNA and genes. In all, the sample holds about 580,000 distinct CDR3 sequences, and roughly 14% of those were seen once. The ten largest make up 5% to 7% of the sample. Material: blood. The source is a woman aged 30 to 39 with Graves' hyperthyroidism that later progressed to Graves' ophthalmopathy.

This clonotype came up many times. J is TRBJ1-1 and V is TRBV6-2 or TRBV6-3; TRBD1 might be the D (6 bases). Germline V gene lookup returns CDR1 MNHEY and CDR2 SVGEGT. V gave up 5 bases and J gave up 5 bases, with 12 bases separating them. The CDR3 contains 13 residues. The CDR3 DNA reads as TGTGCCAGCAGTACCAGGGGAGAAACTGAAGCTTTCTTT. It translates to CASSTRGETEAFF.

The sample holds many counts of this clonotype. The chain has TRBV6-4 and TRBJ2-3; weak D call: TRBD2 (5 bases). From germline, CDR1 is MRHNA and CDR2 SNTAGT. The CDR3 is 14 residues long. V lost 4 bases and J lost 6, with 14 bases in between. The CDR3 loop is CASSAQRESDTQYF. The CDR3 nucleotides are TGTGCCAGCAGTGCCCAAAGGGAGTCTGATACGCAGTATTTT.

Concerning this clonotype itself: Given a much more abundant clone one base away, this may be a read error. V gene TRBV7-2 combines with J gene TRBJ2-3; D possibly corresponds to TRBD2 (6 bases). This CDR3 is built from 14 residues. Germline CDR1 SGHTA, CDR2 FQGNSA. The ends were cut back, 5 bases at V and 6 bases at J, with 15 bases in the middle. CDR3 loop: CASSVRVAVDTQYF. In DNA, the CDR3 is TGTGCCAGCAGCGTGCGGGTAGCGGTGGATACGCAGTATTTT. The full variable domain, with the rest looked up from reference TRBV7-2 and TRBJ2-3, is GAGVSQSPSNKVTEKGKDVELRCDPISGHTALYWYRQSLGQGLEFLIYFQGNSAPDKSGLPSDRFSAERTGGSVSTLTIQRTQQEDSAVYLCASSVRVAVDTQYFGPGTRLTVL.

Worth noting for this clonotype: Possible read error: a much larger clone is one base away. The chain recombines TRBV20-1 with TRBJ1-2, with D maybe TRBD1 (6 bases). Germline V gene data show CDR1 as DFQATT and CDR2 as SNEGSKA (reference sequence). V lost 0 bases and J 7 bases, leaving 12 bases between the germline ends. This CDR3 has 13 residues. The CDR3 reads CSARDRGLTGYTF. The CDR3 region has the DNA TGCAGTGCTAGAGATCGGGGGCTTACTGGCTACACCTTC.

The chain recombines TRBV9 with TRBJ2-1; TRBD2 agrees at 7 bases. CDR1 and CDR2 from the germline V gene are SGDLS and YYNGEE. The CDR3 contains 15 residues. With V trimmed by 4 bases and J by 4 bases, 8 bases remained unmatched. This CDR3 reads CASSSEAGKYNEQFF. The CDR3 coding sequence is TGTGCCAGCAGCTCGGAAGCGGGGAAGTACAATGAGCAGTTCTTC.

The table lists this clonotype with a few counts. The rearrangement uses TRBV9 and TRBJ2-7, with 9 bases aligning to TRBD2. There are 14 residues in the CDR3. Trimming at V came to 4 bases and at J to 3 bases, leaving 5 bases not matched to a gene. From germline, CDR1 is SGDLS and CDR2 YYNGEE. CDR3: CASSSGLAIYEQYF. CDR3 nucleotides: TGTGCCAGCAGCTCAGGACTAGCGATCTACGAGCAGTACTTC.

This clonotype was seen many times. This chain joins TRBV9 and TRBJ2-5; D unresolved. Trimming took off 4 bases at V and 5 bases at J, with 15 bases between the two ends. Germline lookup yields CDR1 SGDLS and CDR2 YYNGEE. The CDR3 spans 14 residues. The CDR3 loop reads CASSLGPLGETQYF. CDR3 DNA: TGTGCCAGCAGCCTCGGCCCCCTCGGGGAGACCCAGTACTTC.

Ten or more counts support this clonotype. This chain joins TRBV29-1 and TRBJ1-2, with D unresolved. This CDR3 spans 13 amino acids. Germline V gene data show CDR1 as SQVTM and CDR2 as ANQGSEA. With 3 bases removed from V and 8 bases from J, the gap between germline ends came to 16 bases. CDR3 loop: CSVDNTGLGGYTF. The DNA of the CDR3 is TGCAGCGTTGACAACACGGGCCTGGGCGGCTACACCTTC. The variable domain in full, with the rest retrieved from reference TRBV29-1 and TRBJ1-2, is SAVISQKPSRDICQRGTSLTIQCQVDSQVTMMFWYRQQPGQSLTLIATANQGSEATYESGFVIDKFPISRPNLTFSTLTVSNMSPEDSSIYLCSVDNTGLGGYTFGSGTRLTVV.

The chain is built from TRBV19 and TRBJ2-3; no definite D call. Per the germline V gene, CDR1 is LNHDA and CDR2 is SQIVND (reference sequence). V lost 3 bases, J lost 6 bases, and 13 bases lay in between. This CDR3 has 14 amino acids. The CDR3 reads CASSISSWADTQYF. The CDR3 DNA follows: TGTGCCAGTAGTATTAGTTCTTGGGCCGATACGCAGTATTTT.